A few counts support the clone carrying this T cell receptor beta chain. Its antigen is unknown. The authors extracted RNA and reverse transcribed it into cDNA as the sequencing template. Generated by immunoSEQ multiplex PCR, the TCRdb table keeps only in-frame clones and is missing some. The repertoire holds approximately 180,000 clones, with 50% to 75% as singletons. The source of the sample is a study of CD8+ T cells in alopecia areata. Overall study context: For the treated group, dosing was oral tofacitinib at 5 to 10 mg twice daily. Tofacitinib continued for 6 to 18 months and was then withheld for 6 months. Study-level points and caveats: Scalp clonality dropped significantly under tofacitinib, as did expanded CD8+ top-100 clones. During tofacitinib treatment, many expanded lesional clones remained in scalp and blood.

Trimming stripped 1 base from V and 0 bases from J, with 9 bases between. The CDR3 runs 15 residues. CDR1 is SGHRS, CDR2 YFSETQ, per germline. The treatment is: oral pan-JAK inhibitor, 5-10 mg twice daily. The genes are TRBV5-1 and TRBJ2-3, with no clear D. The sample was CD4+ T cells sorted from blood, taken between weeks 55 and 65, from a patient treated with tofacitinib. The TCR comes from a human donor with alopecia areata. The chain's CDR3 is CASSLFGASTDTQYF. DNA of the CDR3: TGCGCCAGCAGCTTGTTCGGAGCTAGCACAGATACGCAGTATTTT.